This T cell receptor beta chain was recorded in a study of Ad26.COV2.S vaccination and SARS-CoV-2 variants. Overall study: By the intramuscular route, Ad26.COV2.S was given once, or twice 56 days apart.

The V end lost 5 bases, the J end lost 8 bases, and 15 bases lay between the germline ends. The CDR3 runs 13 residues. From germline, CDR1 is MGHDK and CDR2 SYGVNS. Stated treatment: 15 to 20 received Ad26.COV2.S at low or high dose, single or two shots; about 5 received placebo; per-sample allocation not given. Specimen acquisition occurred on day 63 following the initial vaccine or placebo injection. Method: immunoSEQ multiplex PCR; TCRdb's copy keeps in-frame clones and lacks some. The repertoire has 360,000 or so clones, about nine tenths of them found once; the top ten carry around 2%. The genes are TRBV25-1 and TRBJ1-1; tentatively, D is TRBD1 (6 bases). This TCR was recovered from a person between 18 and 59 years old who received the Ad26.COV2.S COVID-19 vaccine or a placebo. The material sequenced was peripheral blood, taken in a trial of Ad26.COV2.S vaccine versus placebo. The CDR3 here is CASSPHHTGEAFF. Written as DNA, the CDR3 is TGTGCCAGCAGTCCTCACCATACAGGGGAAGCTTTCTTT.